Listed below are T cell receptor beta chains from one sample, sequenced in a study of blood T cells in healthy people across ages. TCRdb ran MiXCR on the 5' RACE reads and lists one entry per CDR3 protein. The table has 800,000 or so distinct CDR3 sequences, approximately 67% seen once. The sample was blood. All receptors derive from a man between 25 and 39 years old in good health. Both conserved end residues are part of each CDR3. The order of the fields is clone size, J gene, D gene, V gene, CDR3 DNA, CDR3 protein. A D gene is named only where the DNA matches it firmly. Expanded clones get a size class; other rows say once, few or many, or leave the size out.

size: few
J: TRBJ1-2
D: -
V: TRBV6-1
DNA: TGTGCCAGCAGTGCTTACGACAGCTATGGCTACACCTTC
CDR3: CASSAYDSYGYTF

size: -
J: TRBJ2-2
D: -
V: TRBV25-1
DNA: TGTGCCAGCAGTGAATTCAGGGGAGACACCGGGGAGCTGTTTTTT
CDR3: CASSEFRGDTGELFF

size: once
J: TRBJ2-1
D: -
V: TRBV6-5
DNA: TGTGCCAGCAGTGCCACTAGCAAGGGTGAGCAGTTCTTC
CDR3: CASSATSKGEQFF

size: few
J: TRBJ2-5
D: TRBD1
V: TRBV7-2
DNA: TGTGCCAGCAGCGGGACAGGGGGGTGGGAGACCCAGTACTTC
CDR3: CASSGTGGWETQYF

size: few
J: TRBJ2-3
D: -
V: TRBV7-2
DNA: TGTGCCAGCAGCTATAGCCAAAGAGCAGATACGCAGTATTTT
CDR3: CASSYSQRADTQYF

size: -
J: TRBJ2-5
D: -
V: TRBV28
DNA: TGTGCCAGCAGGGGGGACTCCCAAGAGACCCAGTACTTC
CDR3: CASRGDSQETQYF

size: -
J: TRBJ2-7
D: -
V: TRBV4-3
DNA: TGCGCCAGCAGCCCAGGGGAAGTTTCCTACGAGCAGTACTTC
CDR3: CASSPGEVSYEQYF

size: -
J: TRBJ2-3
D: -
V: TRBV5-6
DNA: TGTGCCAGCAGCACCCCGGGCCCCGGGGCAGATACGCAGTATTTT
CDR3: CASSTPGPGADTQYF

size: few
J: TRBJ2-5
D: -
V: TRBV7-3
DNA: TGTGCCAGCAGCTTAAGCGGGAAAGAGACCCAGTACTTC
CDR3: CASSLSGKETQYF

size: -
J: TRBJ2-1
D: -
V: TRBV20-1
DNA: TGCAGTGCTCCACTTGGGGGACGTGAGCAGTTCTTC
CDR3: CSAPLGGREQFF

size: -
J: TRBJ1-3
D: -
V: TRBV14
DNA: TGTGCCAGCAGCCAAGCCTACTGGAGCTCTGGAAACACCATATATTTT
CDR3: CASSQAYWSSGNTIYF

size: -
J: TRBJ2-5
D: TRBD2
V: TRBV24-1
DNA: TGTGCCACCAGTGATGTAGCGGGGGACCAAGAGACCCAGTACTTC
CDR3: CATSDVAGDQETQYF

size: -
J: TRBJ1-5
D: TRBD1
V: TRBV7-2
DNA: TGTGCCAGCAGCTCAGAGGGACAGGGTCATCAGCCCCAGCATTTT
CDR3: CASSSEGQGHQPQHF

size: -
J: TRBJ1-2
D: -
V: TRBV29-1
DNA: TGCAGCGTTGAAGTAGCAGCAGTGAACTATGGCTACACCTTC
CDR3: CSVEVAAVNYGYTF

size: -
J: TRBJ2-7
D: -
V: TRBV27
DNA: TGTGCCAGCAGCCACAGTTTGGGCTCCTACGAGCAGTACTTC
CDR3: CASSHSLGSYEQYF

size: -
J: TRBJ2-3
D: TRBD2
V: TRBV20-1
DNA: TGCAGTGCTCGCGGGAGGCGGGGGGCCATTGATACGCAGTATTTT
CDR3: CSARGRRGAIDTQYF

size: -
J: TRBJ2-7
D: -
V: TRBV7-9
DNA: TGTGCCAGCAGCGCCAGGGTCACCGGCCCCTACGAGCAGTACTTC
CDR3: CASSARVTGPYEQYF

size: -
J: TRBJ1-6
D: -
V: TRBV4-2
DNA: TGTGCCAGCAGCCCCCGAGGCAACTCCTATAATTCACCCCTCCACTTT
CDR3: CASSPRGNSYNSPLHF

size: -
J: TRBJ2-1
D: TRBD2
V: TRBV12-3/TRBV12-4
DNA: TGTGCCAGCAGCTCAACCGCCGGGAGCGGGGATAACAATGAGCAGTTCTTC
CDR3: CASSSTAGSGDNNEQFF

size: -
J: TRBJ2-3
D: -
V: TRBV5-1
DNA: TGCGCCAGCAGCCACGGGACACGGTCGGCAGATACGCAGTATTTT
CDR3: CASSHGTRSADTQYF

size: -
J: TRBJ2-5
D: -
V: TRBV2
DNA: TGTGCCAGCAGTGCGGGCGTCGGAAACAGGTACTTC
CDR3: CASSAGVGNRYF

size: -
J: TRBJ2-7
D: -
V: TRBV10-3
DNA: TGTGCCATCAGTGTAGGCAGGGAATGGGACGAGCAGTACTTC
CDR3: CAISVGREWDEQYF

size: few
J: TRBJ2-7
D: -
V: TRBV3-1
DNA: TGTGCCAGCAGCCAAGGACCGGGGCCTTCCTACGAGCAGTACTTC
CDR3: CASSQGPGPSYEQYF

size: -
J: TRBJ2-3
D: TRBD2
V: TRBV10-3
DNA: TGTGCCACTACCCTAGCGGGGGGGCGAGAAGAGCAGTATTTT
CDR3: CATTLAGGREEQYF

size: -
J: TRBJ2-1
D: TRBD1
V: TRBV4-3
DNA: TGCGCCAGCAGCCAAGAAATCCAAGGGGGCGCGCTGTACAATGAGCAGTTCTTC
CDR3: CASSQEIQGGALYNEQFF

size: few
J: TRBJ2-5
D: -
V: TRBV9
DNA: TGTGCCAGCAGCTCCCGACCAGGCGGGCAGTTACAGGAGACCCAGTACTTC
CDR3: CASSSRPGGQLQETQYF

size: -
J: TRBJ2-5
D: -
V: TRBV7-2
DNA: TGTGCCAGCAGCCTAGCGAGGTCCTGGACGGAAGAGACCCAGTACTTC
CDR3: CASSLARSWTEETQYF

size: -
J: TRBJ1-2
D: -
V: TRBV28
DNA: TGTGCCAGCAGTACCTCGCCTGGCAGGGGTAATGGCTACACCTTC
CDR3: CASSTSPGRGNGYTF

size: -
J: TRBJ1-5
D: TRBD1
V: TRBV20-1
DNA: TGCAGTGCTGACGACAGGGTCAATCAGCCCCAGCATTTT
CDR3: CSADDRVNQPQHF

size: few
J: TRBJ2-7
D: -
V: TRBV4-3
DNA: TGCGCCAGCAGCCAAGAGTACGGGAGCTCCTACGAGCAGTACTTC
CDR3: CASSQEYGSSYEQYF

size: -
J: TRBJ1-2
D: -
V: TRBV4-2
DNA: TGTGCCAGCAGCCAGCCCCCAGGGCTTGGAGGGGGCTACACCTTC
CDR3: CASSQPPGLGGGYTF

size: -
J: TRBJ2-5
D: TRBD2
V: TRBV10-3
DNA: TGTGCCATCAGTCTTCTAGCGGGGGGGCAAGAGACCCAGTACTTC
CDR3: CAISLLAGGQETQYF

size: -
J: TRBJ2-7
D: TRBD2
V: TRBV4-3
DNA: TGCGCCAGCAGCCAAGATATTACTAGCGGGGGGGCCTCAAAGGATAATGAGCAGTACTTC
CDR3: CASSQDITSGGASKDNEQYF

size: -
J: TRBJ1-3
D: TRBD1
V: TRBV9
DNA: TGTGCCAGCAGCGTATCAGGGGGTTATGGAAACACCATATATTTT
CDR3: CASSVSGGYGNTIYF

size: -
J: TRBJ1-1
D: TRBD1
V: TRBV25-1
DNA: TGTGCCAGCAGTGAATTAGGGGACAGCACTGAAGCTTTCTTT
CDR3: CASSELGDSTEAFF

size: -
J: TRBJ1-1
D: -
V: TRBV7-3
DNA: TGTGCCAGCAGCTTGTTCGGGGAGGCCACTGAAGCTTTCTTT
CDR3: CASSLFGEATEAFF

size: -
J: TRBJ2-4
D: -
V: TRBV20-1
DNA: TGCAGTGCTAGAGGGATTAATCCCAAAAACATTCAGTACTTC
CDR3: CSARGINPKNIQYF

size: -
J: TRBJ2-2
D: -
V: TRBV4-3
DNA: TGCGCCAGCAGCCAAGTCACTGCATCGGGGGAGCTGTTTTTT
CDR3: CASSQVTASGELFF

size: -
J: TRBJ2-7
D: TRBD1
V: TRBV7-3
DNA: TGTGCCAGCAGCTTACGACAGGGCCTTCCCTACGAGCAGTACTTC
CDR3: CASSLRQGLPYEQYF

size: once
J: TRBJ1-2
D: -
V: TRBV5-5
DNA: TGTGCCAGCAGCGGCAACGCGGGTGCCAGCTTCACCTTC
CDR3: CASSGNAGASFTF

size: -
J: TRBJ2-5
D: TRBD2
V: TRBV2
DNA: TGTGCCGGAACCCCGACTAGCGGGGAGAGGGAGACCCAGTACTTC
CDR3: CAGTPTSGERETQYF

size: few
J: TRBJ2-3
D: TRBD2
V: TRBV13
DNA: TGTGCCAGCAGCCCCAGGACTAGAGATACGCAGTATTTT
CDR3: CASSPRTRDTQYF

size: -
J: TRBJ2-1
D: -
V: TRBV29-1
DNA: TGCAGCGTTGAAGATCGTGAAGGGAGGAATGAGCAGTTCTTC
CDR3: CSVEDREGRNEQFF

size: -
J: TRBJ2-5
D: TRBD2
V: TRBV20-1
DNA: TGCAGTGCCCCAAACCTAGCGGGGGGTCTAGAGACCCAGTACTTC
CDR3: CSAPNLAGGLETQYF

size: -
J: TRBJ2-6
D: TRBD1
V: TRBV9
DNA: TGTGCCAGCAGCGTGGGACAGGGCCCTGGGGCCAACGTCCTGACTTTC
CDR3: CASSVGQGPGANVLTF

size: -
J: TRBJ2-1
D: TRBD2
V: TRBV6-1
DNA: TGTGCCAGCAGTGCCCGGACTAGCGGGTACAATGAGCAGTTCTTC
CDR3: CASSARTSGYNEQFF

size: -
J: TRBJ2-1
D: -
V: TRBV20-1
DNA: TGCAGTGGCAGGGCCCTCAATGAGCAGTTCTTC
CDR3: CSGRALNEQFF

size: many
J: TRBJ2-3
D: -
V: TRBV9
DNA: TGTGCCAGCAGCGTAGGGACAGGCACAGATACGCAGTATTTT
CDR3: CASSVGTGTDTQYF

size: -
J: TRBJ2-7
D: -
V: TRBV28
DNA: TGTGCCAGCAGTTTCGTAGGGCAGGGAGTCCACGAGCAGTACTTC
CDR3: CASSFVGQGVHEQYF

size: -
J: TRBJ2-5
D: -
V: TRBV11-3
DNA: TGTGCCAGCAGCTCCGGGGGACAAAAGTACCAAGAGACCCAGTACTTC
CDR3: CASSSGGQKYQETQYF

size: few
J: TRBJ2-4
D: -
V: TRBV29-1
DNA: TGCAGCGTTTACGGGACTGCCAAAAACATTCAGTACTTC
CDR3: CSVYGTAKNIQYF

size: -
J: TRBJ2-2
D: -
V: TRBV6-2/TRBV6-3
DNA: TGTGCCAGCAGTGACTCGGGAACCGGGGAGCTGTTTTTT
CDR3: CASSDSGTGELFF

size: -
J: TRBJ1-2
D: -
V: TRBV5-1
DNA: TGCGCCAGCAGCCCCGGCGCGGGGGGGAAGAACTATGGCTACACCTTC
CDR3: CASSPGAGGKNYGYTF